This TCR beta chain was sequenced during a study of monozygotic twins with inflammatory bowel disease. TCRdb re-called the 5' RACE reads and gives one entry per CDR3 protein, without DNA. The sample includes around 200,000 distinct CDR3 sequences. Comment on this clonotype: Its antigen is not identified.

Overall study results and limits: Different subtypes (of T cells) could not be told apart from one another. What may have added variability to patient repertoires is that immunosuppressive treatments differed. Twins with IBD were found to have lower TCRbeta diversity (inverse Simpson) than healthy co-twins. No detectable difference in repertoire similarity separated concordant from discordant twins, possibly as a result of limited power.

Sequenced: blood. The clonotype originates from a human donor with ulcerative colitis or Crohn's disease, or a healthy co-twin of an affected twin (not recorded which).

The CDR3 loop reads CASSFGTSDSYEQYF. The chain combines TRBV5-4 with TRBJ2-7; TCRdb lists TRBD1, though no DNA is available to test this call. This CDR3 spans 15 amino acids. The V gene's germline CDR1 is SGHNT and CDR2 YYREEE (reference sequence). The variable domain in full, completed from reference TRBV5-4 and TRBJ2-7, reads ETGVTQSPTHLIKTRGQQVTLRCSSQSGHNTVSWYQQALGQGPQFIFQYYREEENGRGNFPPRFSGLQFPNYSSELNVNALELDDSALYLCASSFGTSDSYEQYFGPGTRLTVT.